This is a list of T cell receptor beta chains from one sample in a study of control samples from healthy donors and cancer patients. Method: immunoSEQ multiplex PCR; TCRdb's copy keeps in-frame clones and lacks some. The sample holds about 100,000 clones, 85% to 95% seen once. Sequencing input: blood. These receptors were obtained from a man younger than 35 in good health. CDR3s include the opening cysteine and the closing phenylalanine or tryptophan. D genes are given only for firm matches. Clone size, where shown, is once, few, many, or a class for clones that have expanded.

clone_size: .; v_call: TRBV28; d_call: .; j_call: TRBJ1-2; cdr3_aa: CASSMSRNYGYTF; cdr3_nt: TGTGCCAGCAGCATGTCCAGGAACTATGGCTACACCTTC
clone_size: .; v_call: TRBV25-1; d_call: .; j_call: TRBJ1-5; cdr3_aa: CASSHYSNQPQHF; cdr3_nt: TGTGCCAGCAGTCACTATAGCAATCAGCCCCAGCATTTT
clone_size: .; v_call: TRBV10-3; d_call: .; j_call: TRBJ1-6; cdr3_aa: CAIRDEVQGSLHF; cdr3_nt: TGTGCCATCAGGGACGAAGTACAGGGCTCCCTCCACTTT
clone_size: .; v_call: TRBV7-6; d_call: .; j_call: TRBJ2-5; cdr3_aa: CASSSAGPRETQYF; cdr3_nt: TGTGCCAGCAGCTCCGCTGGGCCGAGGGAGACCCAGTACTTC
clone_size: .; v_call: TRBV12-3/TRBV12-4; d_call: .; j_call: TRBJ1-2; cdr3_aa: CASRGNDYGYTF; cdr3_nt: TGTGCCAGCAGGGGGAACGACTATGGCTACACCTTC
clone_size: .; v_call: TRBV2; d_call: .; j_call: TRBJ2-2; cdr3_aa: CASSEGAFNFPNTGELFF; cdr3_nt: TGTGCCAGCAGTGAAGGGGCTTTCAACTTTCCCAACACCGGGGAGCTGTTTTTT
clone_size: .; v_call: TRBV7-9; d_call: TRBD1; j_call: TRBJ1-1; cdr3_aa: CASSSPRTGGTEAFF; cdr3_nt: TGTGCCAGCAGCTCACCACGGACAGGAGGGACTGAAGCTTTCTTT
clone_size: .; v_call: TRBV27; d_call: .; j_call: TRBJ1-2; cdr3_aa: CASSLGGADGYTF; cdr3_nt: TGTGCCAGCAGTTTGGGGGGCGCTGATGGCTACACCTTC
clone_size: .; v_call: TRBV15; d_call: .; j_call: TRBJ1-2; cdr3_aa: CATSEGFYGYTF; cdr3_nt: TGTGCCACCAGCGAGGGGTTCTATGGCTACACCTTC
clone_size: .; v_call: TRBV2; d_call: TRBD1; j_call: TRBJ2-7; cdr3_aa: CASSGQGLYYEQYF; cdr3_nt: TGTGCCAGCAGTGGACAGGGGTTATATTACGAGCAGTACTTC
clone_size: .; v_call: TRBV2; d_call: .; j_call: TRBJ2-5; cdr3_aa: CASSVPSGYGVRETQYF; cdr3_nt: TGTGCCAGCAGTGTTCCGAGCGGGTACGGGGTGCGAGAGACCCAGTACTTC
clone_size: .; v_call: TRBV4-1; d_call: .; j_call: TRBJ1-5; cdr3_aa: CASSQGQYSNQPQHF; cdr3_nt: TGCGCCAGCAGCCAAGGGCAGTATAGCAATCAGCCCCAGCATTTT
clone_size: .; v_call: TRBV2; d_call: TRBD1; j_call: TRBJ1-1; cdr3_aa: CASREPTGVGTEAFF; cdr3_nt: TGTGCCAGCAGAGAACCGACAGGGGTTGGAACTGAAGCTTTCTTT
clone_size: .; v_call: TRBV4-1; d_call: .; j_call: TRBJ1-3; cdr3_aa: CASSQVDMGMIGNTIYF; cdr3_nt: TGCGCCAGCAGCCAAGTGGATATGGGGATGATTGGAAACACCATATATTTT
clone_size: .; v_call: TRBV5-1; d_call: TRBD1; j_call: TRBJ2-1; cdr3_aa: CASSWTLDREIYNEQFF; cdr3_nt: TGCGCCAGCAGCTGGACCCTCGACAGGGAGATTTACAATGAGCAGTTCTTC
clone_size: .; v_call: TRBV12-3/TRBV12-4; d_call: .; j_call: TRBJ2-3; cdr3_aa: CASSRLGDTQYF; cdr3_nt: TGTGCCAGCAGTCGCCTAGGGGATACGCAGTATTTT
clone_size: .; v_call: TRBV6-5; d_call: TRBD1; j_call: TRBJ1-1; cdr3_aa: CASSIQGKAFF; cdr3_nt: TGTGCCAGCAGTATACAGGGGAAAGCTTTCTTT
clone_size: .; v_call: TRBV15; d_call: TRBD2; j_call: TRBJ2-3; cdr3_aa: CATSRTSGSTDTQYF; cdr3_nt: TGTGCCACCAGCCGGACTAGCGGGAGCACAGATACGCAGTATTTT
clone_size: .; v_call: TRBV4-3; d_call: .; j_call: TRBJ1-6; cdr3_aa: CASSLRDGNSPLHF; cdr3_nt: TGCGCCAGCAGCCTCCGGGACGGGAATTCACCCCTCCACTTT
clone_size: .; v_call: TRBV10-3; d_call: .; j_call: TRBJ1-4; cdr3_aa: CASWGGNEKLFF; cdr3_nt: TGTGCCTCTTGGGGAGGGAACGAAAAACTGTTTTTT
clone_size: .; v_call: TRBV6-8; d_call: .; j_call: TRBJ1-5; cdr3_aa: CARTSAGREDQPQHF; cdr3_nt: TGTGCCAGGACATCGGCGGGGAGGGAGGATCAGCCCCAGCATTTT
clone_size: .; v_call: TRBV30; d_call: .; j_call: TRBJ1-1; cdr3_aa: CAWRSQAWNTEAFF; cdr3_nt: TGTGCCTGGAGAAGTCAGGCTTGGAACACTGAAGCTTTCTTT
clone_size: .; v_call: TRBV27; d_call: TRBD2; j_call: TRBJ2-7; cdr3_aa: CASSPTSGAYEQYF; cdr3_nt: TGTGCCAGCAGTCCGACTAGCGGAGCCTACGAGCAGTACTTC
clone_size: .; v_call: TRBV30; d_call: .; j_call: TRBJ1-4; cdr3_aa: CAWSPKPGQGLFF; cdr3_nt: TGTGCCTGGAGTCCTAAGCCAGGGCAAGGGCTGTTTTTT
clone_size: .; v_call: TRBV12-3/TRBV12-4; d_call: .; j_call: TRBJ1-1; cdr3_aa: CASSFSGNTEAFF; cdr3_nt: TGTGCCAGCAGTTTCTCGGGGAACACTGAAGCTTTCTTT
clone_size: .; v_call: TRBV4-1; d_call: TRBD2; j_call: TRBJ2-5; cdr3_aa: CASSQASTSGRKETQYF; cdr3_nt: TGCGCCAGCAGCCAAGCATCAACTAGCGGGAGAAAAGAGACCCAGTACTTC
clone_size: .; v_call: TRBV29-1; d_call: .; j_call: TRBJ1-1; cdr3_aa: CSVEDLRADTEAFF; cdr3_nt: TGCAGCGTTGAAGATCTGAGGGCAGACACTGAAGCTTTCTTT
clone_size: once; v_call: TRBV2; d_call: TRBD1; j_call: TRBJ1-2; cdr3_aa: CASSAGTVGYTF; cdr3_nt: TGTGCCAGCAGTGCCGGGACAGTCGGCTACACCTTC
clone_size: .; v_call: TRBV2; d_call: .; j_call: TRBJ1-3; cdr3_aa: CASALGAGNTIYF; cdr3_nt: TGTGCCAGCGCCCTTGGAGCTGGAAACACCATATATTTT
clone_size: .; v_call: TRBV29-1; d_call: TRBD1; j_call: TRBJ1-5; cdr3_aa: CSVRDRNSNQPQHF; cdr3_nt: TGCAGCGTGCGGGACAGGAATAGCAATCAGCCCCAGCATTTT
clone_size: once; v_call: TRBV7-3; d_call: .; j_call: TRBJ2-2; cdr3_aa: CASSRGVGGELFF; cdr3_nt: TGTGCCAGCAGCCGAGGGGTGGGCGGGGAGCTGTTTTTT
clone_size: .; v_call: TRBV6-5; d_call: .; j_call: TRBJ1-1; cdr3_aa: CASRTGLGNTEAFF; cdr3_nt: TGTGCCAGCAGAACAGGGCTCGGGAACACTGAAGCTTTCTTT
clone_size: once; v_call: TRBV2; d_call: .; j_call: TRBJ1-3; cdr3_aa: CASNSGNTIYF; cdr3_nt: TGTGCCAGCAATTCCGGAAACACCATATATTTT
clone_size: .; v_call: TRBV6-2/TRBV6-3; d_call: .; j_call: TRBJ2-3; cdr3_aa: CASSYAVSLTDTQYF; cdr3_nt: TGTGCCAGCAGTTACGCTGTTAGCCTCACAGATACGCAGTATTTT
clone_size: .; v_call: TRBV28; d_call: TRBD2; j_call: TRBJ2-1; cdr3_aa: CASGLAGVNEQFF; cdr3_nt: TGTGCCAGCGGACTAGCGGGGGTCAATGAGCAGTTCTTC
clone_size: .; v_call: TRBV7-2; d_call: TRBD2; j_call: TRBJ2-1; cdr3_aa: CASSLVGLAVNNEQFF; cdr3_nt: TGTGCCAGCAGCTTAGTCGGACTAGCAGTTAACAATGAGCAGTTCTTC
clone_size: .; v_call: TRBV18; d_call: .; j_call: TRBJ2-3; cdr3_aa: CASSPTDTQYF; cdr3_nt: TGTGCCAGCTCACCGACAGATACGCAGTATTTT
clone_size: .; v_call: TRBV6-5; d_call: .; j_call: TRBJ2-1; cdr3_aa: CASSYTRFEQFF; cdr3_nt: TGTGCCAGCAGTTACACGCGTTTTGAGCAGTTCTTC
clone_size: .; v_call: TRBV30; d_call: .; j_call: TRBJ1-2; cdr3_aa: CAWSVGAAYGYTF; cdr3_nt: TGTGCCTGGAGTGTAGGGGCGGCCTATGGCTACACCTTC
clone_size: .; v_call: TRBV27; d_call: .; j_call: TRBJ1-2; cdr3_aa: CASSHDSTTDRYGYTF; cdr3_nt: TGTGCCAGCAGTCACGACAGTACCACCGATAGGTATGGCTACACCTTC
clone_size: .; v_call: TRBV11-2; d_call: .; j_call: TRBJ2-3; cdr3_aa: CASSQGLGDTQYF; cdr3_nt: TGTGCCAGCAGCCAGGGCCTGGGAGATACGCAGTATTTT
clone_size: .; v_call: TRBV4-1; d_call: .; j_call: TRBJ1-5; cdr3_aa: CASSQGTLQGGQPQHF; cdr3_nt: TGCGCCAGCAGCCAAGGCACGTTGCAGGGTGGTCAGCCCCAGCATTTT
clone_size: .; v_call: TRBV29-1; d_call: TRBD2; j_call: TRBJ2-7; cdr3_aa: CSVVTRLAAGEQYF; cdr3_nt: TGCAGCGTTGTAACCAGACTAGCGGCGGGGGAGCAGTACTTC
clone_size: .; v_call: TRBV6-2/TRBV6-3; d_call: .; j_call: TRBJ2-1; cdr3_aa: CASSYPFIEQFF; cdr3_nt: TGTGCCAGCAGTTACCCTTTCATCGAGCAGTTCTTC
clone_size: .; v_call: TRBV7-9; d_call: TRBD1; j_call: TRBJ2-2; cdr3_aa: CASSLGTGDTGELFF; cdr3_nt: TGTGCCAGCAGCTTAGGGACAGGGGACACCGGGGAGCTGTTTTTT
clone_size: once; v_call: TRBV6-1; d_call: .; j_call: TRBJ1-5; cdr3_aa: CASSEGGHLLQPQHF; cdr3_nt: TGTGCCAGCAGTGAGGGGGGACATCTCTTGCAGCCCCAGCATTTT
clone_size: .; v_call: TRBV27; d_call: .; j_call: TRBJ2-5; cdr3_aa: CASSYQGLGETQYF; cdr3_nt: TGTGCCAGCAGTTACCAGGGTTTAGGAGAGACCCAGTACTTC
clone_size: once; v_call: TRBV7-3; d_call: .; j_call: TRBJ2-3; cdr3_aa: CASSLSGMADTQYF; cdr3_nt: TGTGCCAGCAGCTTAAGCGGGATGGCAGATACGCAGTATTTT
clone_size: .; v_call: TRBV3-1/TRBV3-2; d_call: TRBD2; j_call: TRBJ2-1; cdr3_aa: CASSQEEGSGSFKYNEQFF; cdr3_nt: TGTGCCAGCAGCCAAGAAGAAGGTAGCGGGAGCTTTAAGTACAATGAGCAGTTCTTC
clone_size: .; v_call: TRBV4-2; d_call: .; j_call: TRBJ2-3; cdr3_aa: CASSQGTQGYTDTQYF; cdr3_nt: TGTGCCAGCAGCCAGGGGACCCAGGGGTACACAGATACGCAGTATTTT
clone_size: .; v_call: TRBV10-3; d_call: .; j_call: TRBJ1-1; cdr3_aa: CAISEGYQLNTEAFF; cdr3_nt: TGTGCCATCAGTGAGGGGTACCAGTTGAACACTGAAGCTTTCTTT
clone_size: .; v_call: TRBV19; d_call: .; j_call: TRBJ2-1; cdr3_aa: CASSINIYQQFF; cdr3_nt: TGTGCCAGTAGTATTAATATCTATCAGCAGTTCTTC
clone_size: .; v_call: TRBV6-1; d_call: .; j_call: TRBJ2-5; cdr3_aa: CASSEATARQETQYF; cdr3_nt: TGTGCCAGCAGTGAAGCTACTGCCAGGCAAGAGACCCAGTACTTC
clone_size: .; v_call: TRBV5-1; d_call: .; j_call: TRBJ1-2; cdr3_aa: CASRFLPGTNYGYTF; cdr3_nt: TGCGCCAGCAGATTCCTCCCGGGGACTAACTATGGCTACACCTTC
clone_size: .; v_call: TRBV6-2/TRBV6-3; d_call: TRBD2; j_call: TRBJ2-1; cdr3_aa: CASSSTTSGSDEQFF; cdr3_nt: TGTGCCAGCAGTTCCACGACTAGCGGGAGCGATGAGCAGTTCTTC
clone_size: .; v_call: TRBV11-2; d_call: TRBD1; j_call: TRBJ1-1; cdr3_aa: CASSLVQGSVEAFF; cdr3_nt: TGTGCCAGCAGCTTAGTACAGGGGTCTGTTGAGGCTTTCTTT
clone_size: .; v_call: TRBV6-4; d_call: .; j_call: TRBJ2-2; cdr3_aa: CASSQTDKSGGELFF; cdr3_nt: TGTGCCAGCAGCCAGACAGATAAGTCGGGCGGGGAGCTGTTTTTT
clone_size: once; v_call: TRBV19; d_call: TRBD2; j_call: TRBJ2-1; cdr3_aa: CASSMGLAGYNEQFF; cdr3_nt: TGTGCCAGTAGTATGGGACTAGCGGGATACAATGAGCAGTTCTTC
clone_size: .; v_call: TRBV4-2; d_call: TRBD1; j_call: TRBJ1-1; cdr3_aa: CASSQGTGSNVNTEAFF; cdr3_nt: TGTGCCAGCAGCCAGGGGACAGGGAGCAACGTGAACACTGAAGCTTTCTTT